The 22 T cell receptor beta chains reported below all come from one sample, sequenced in a study of human T cells and chemical hapten exposure. TCRdb re-analysed the RACE reads in MiXCR, keeping a single row per CDR3 protein. This table holds 300,000 to 400,000 distinct CDR3 sequences, roughly 6.9% found once. Noted time point: patch test 1, 2 weeks after DPC sensitization. Treatment given: therapeutic diphenylcyclopropenone sensitization with weekly scalp DPC. The material was whole blood, obtained in connection with sensitization to the hapten diphenylcyclopropenone (DPC). The origin of the receptors is a woman aged 18-30 years with alopecia areata. Some clones in this sample may be carry-over from other donors' samples.

V is TRBV12-5 and J is TRBJ1-1, with D possibly TRBD1 on 6 matching bases. With 5 bases removed from V and 5 bases from J, the gap between germline ends came to 24 bases. The length of the CDR3 is 17 residues. Germline V gives CDR1 LGHNT, CDR2 FRNRAP. CDR3 amino acids: CASGPPGQGVRVTEAFF. Here the CDR3 DNA reads TGTGCTAGTGGTCCACCGGGACAAGGAGTTCGGGTTACTGAAGCTTTCTTT.

This chain uses TRBV29-1 with TRBJ2-3; D is unclear. This CDR3 is built from 10 residues. Germline loops: CDR1 SQVTM, CDR2 ANQGSEA. V was cut by 5 bases and J by 6 bases, with 6 bases left in between. In DNA form, the CDR3 reads TGCAGCGTTTTAGTGGATACGCAGTATTTT. Its translation is CSVLVDTQYF.

The chain has TRBV7-2 and TRBJ1-1; D gene unclear. The CDR3 covers 13 residues. Germline V gene lookup returns CDR1 SGHTA and CDR2 FQGNSA. Trimming shortened V by 0 bases and J by 5 bases, and 7 bases separated the two germline ends. In DNA form, the CDR3 reads TGTGCCAGCAGCTTAGCGACGAGAACTGAAGCTTTCTTT. This sequence encodes CASSLATRTEAFF.

At least ten counts were recorded for this clonotype. The J gene is TRBJ1-6, the V gene TRBV12-3 or TRBV12-4; D unclear. Trimming left V 6 bases short and J 6 bases short, with 6 bases between. The CDR3 is 12 amino acids. The CDR3 region is CASSLLNSPLHF. CDR3 bases: TGTGCCAGCAGCCTGCTTAATTCACCCCTCCACTTT.

This clonotype was observed many times. This rearrangement joins TRBV5-1 to TRBJ1-1; 7 bases align to TRBD1. CDR3 size: 11 residues. V lost 4 bases, J lost 9 bases, and 3 bases stayed unmatched. Germline V gives CDR1 SGHRS, CDR2 YFSETQ. CDR3 coding DNA: TGCGCCAGCAGCGCGGGACAGCAAGCTTTCTTT. Amino acid sequence: CASSAGQQAFF.

This clonotype was seen only a few times. The chain joins TRBV3-1 to TRBJ2-7; TRBD1 aligns across 7 bases. Per the germline V gene, CDR1 is LGHDT and CDR2 is YNNKEL (reference sequence). V trimming: 5 bases; J trimming: 5 bases; junction bases outside the gene matches: 9. This CDR3 contains 14 residues. The CDR3 sequence is CASSTRTGKNEQYF. The CDR3 nucleotides are TGTGCCAGCAGCACCCGGACAGGCAAAAACGAGCAGTACTTC.

This clonotype was seen many times. The chain carries TRBV5-1 and TRBJ2-5; D may be TRBD1 or TRBD2 (5 bases each). This CDR3 comprises 15 residues. Trimming shortened V by 1 base and J by 2 bases, and 12 bases separated the two germline ends. Per germline, CDR1 SGHRS and CDR2 YFSETQ. The CDR3 region is CASSLTPGPQETQYF. The CDR3 region has the DNA TGCGCCAGCAGCTTGACTCCGGGACCTCAAGAGACCCAGTACTTC.

The chain couples TRBV20-1 to TRBJ1-4, with unresolved D. V was pared by 1 base and J by 5 bases, with 20 bases between. This CDR3 contains 17 residues. CDR1 and CDR2 from the germline V gene are DFQATT and SNEGSKA (reference sequence). The CDR3 loop is CSARGLGSQPENEKLFF. The CDR3 coding sequence is TGCAGTGCTAGAGGTCTTGGCAGCCAACCTGAGAATGAAAAACTGTTTTTT.

This clonotype was counted a single time. A much more abundant neighbour one base away suggests this may be a read error. This sequence joins TRBV18 and TRBJ2-1; unclear D gene. The germline V and J ends were trimmed by 5 bases and 8 bases, with 16 bases remaining between them. Germline V lookup: CDR1 KGHSH, CDR2 LQKENI. The CDR3 extends over 14 amino acids. CDR3 sequence: CASSSFRTTDEQFF. CDR3 bases: TGTGCCAGCTCATCGTTTCGAACGACCGATGAGCAGTTCTTC.

V gene TRBV12-3 or TRBV12-4 combines with J gene TRBJ1-2, with 9 bases aligning to TRBD1. The V and J ends lost 6 bases and 8 bases, in that order; junction bases with no gene match: 7. This CDR3 comprises 13 residues. CDR3 nucleotides: TGTGCCAGCAGCCTCACAGGGGGCCACGGCTACACCTTC. Encoded protein: CASSLTGGHGYTF.

This clonotype was seen ten or more times. This chain uses TRBV9 with TRBJ2-3, with 7 bases identical to TRBD1. The germline gives CDR1 SGDLS, CDR2 YYNGEE. The V and J ends lost 4 bases and 4 bases, in that order; junction bases with no gene match: 12. The CDR3 has 16 residues. CDR3 sequence reads: CASSPREGAAADTQYF. CDR3 sequence (DNA): TGTGCCAGCAGCCCCCGAGAGGGGGCGGCTGCAGATACGCAGTATTTT.

In this sample, this clonotype turned up a few times. The chain recombines TRBV4-2 with TRBJ2-7, with D perhaps TRBD1 or TRBD2 (5 bases each). The CDR3 is 16 amino acids. The ends were cut back, 4 bases at V and 0 bases at J, with 16 bases in the middle. Germline CDR1 is LGHNA and CDR2 is YNFKEQ. This CDR3 is CASSLGTFSLSYEQYF. The CDR3 DNA sequence: TGTGCCAGCAGCCTAGGGACGTTCTCCCTCTCCTACGAGCAGTACTTC.

This clonotype has ten or more counts. The chain joins TRBV3-1 to TRBJ2-2, with D perhaps given as TRBD1 or TRBD2 (5 bases each). Per the germline V gene, CDR1 is LGHDT and CDR2 is YNNKEL (reference sequence). CDR3 size: 12 residues. Trimming removed 4 bases from V and 12 bases from J, with 12 bases in between. The CDR3 coding sequence is TGTGCCAGCAGCCTAGGGACCCCCCAGCTGTTTTTT. This sequence encodes CASSLGTPQLFF.

V usage is TRBV29-1 and J usage is TRBJ2-6; the D gene is possibly TRBD2 (7 bases). V lost 6 bases, J lost 0 bases, and 15 bases lay in between. CDR3 length: 16 residues. From germline, CDR1 is SQVTM and CDR2 ANQGSEA. CDR3 in amino acids: CSVGGQGGSGANVLTF. Written as DNA, the CDR3 is TGCAGCGTCGGGGGGCAGGGTGGCTCTGGGGCCAACGTCCTGACTTTC.

The V and J genes are TRBV7-6 and TRBJ2-3; D is possibly TRBD2 (5 bases). The CDR3 totals 15 residues. V lost 2 bases and J 2 bases, leaving 11 bases between the germline ends. Per germline, CDR1 SGHVS and CDR2 FNYEAQ. CDR3 protein: CASSLRGQFTDTQYF. CDR3 bases: TGTGCCAGCAGCTTACGCGGGCAATTCACAGATACGCAGTATTTT.

This clonotype was seen many times. The CDR3 sequence is CASSLVQGGSPLHF. The DNA of the CDR3 is TGTGCCAGCAGCTTAGTACAGGGGGGGTCACCCCTCCACTTT. The V gene is TRBV7-8, the J gene TRBJ1-6, with TRBD1 matching 8 bases. This CDR3 is 14 amino acids long. The J segment lost 10 bases and the V segment lost 1 base, leaving 3 bases of the junction unmatched. Per the germline V gene, CDR1 is SGHVS and CDR2 is FQNEAQ. Combining the CDR3 with reference TRBV7-8 and TRBJ1-6 gives the whole variable domain GAGVSQSPRYKVAKRGQDVALRCDPISGHVSLFWYQQALGQGPEFLTYFQNEAQLDKSGLPSDRFFAERPEGSVSTLKIQRTQQEDSAVYLCASSLVQGGSPLHFGNGTRLTVT.

This rearrangement joins TRBV20-1 to TRBJ1-1; a possible D gene is TRBD1 (5 bases). The CDR3 length is 14 residues. CDR1 DFQATT and CDR2 SNEGSKA come from the germline V gene (reference sequence). The CDR3 DNA sequence: TGCAGACCTAAACCGGGACTGAGAAACACTGAAGCTTTCTTT. It encodes CRPKPGLRNTEAFF.

This chain uses TRBV7-9 with TRBJ2-1, with 7 bases aligning to TRBD2. Losses at the gene ends were 3 bases for V and 6 bases for J; bases not matched to a gene: 5. Germline V gene sequence: CDR1 SEHNR, CDR2 FQNEAQ (reference sequence). The CDR3 has 14 residues. In nucleotides, the CDR3 is TGTGCCAGCAGCTTTCCCGGGGGGTTCAATGAGCAGTTCTTC. Translation gives CASSFPGGFNEQFF.

This chain joins TRBV7-3 and TRBJ2-6, with 8 bases that match TRBD1. From germline, CDR1 is SGHTA and CDR2 FQGTGA. Trimming cost V 5 bases and J 3 bases; bases outside gene matches: 6. This CDR3 is 16 amino acids long. CDR3 sequence: CASSPDRVFGANVLTF. As DNA, the CDR3 is TGTGCCAGCAGCCCGGACAGGGTGTTTGGGGCCAACGTCCTGACTTTC.

The chain recombines TRBV2 with TRBJ2-2, with 8 bases that match TRBD1. CDR1 SNHLY and CDR2 FYNNEI come from the germline V gene. The ends lost 3 bases at V and 7 bases at J; junction bases unmatched: 7. The CDR3 contains 15 residues. The CDR3 region is CASSDWQGAIGELFF. CDR3 DNA: TGTGCCAGCAGTGATTGGCAGGGGGCGATCGGGGAGCTGTTTTTT.

About this clonotype: This CDR3 fails to terminate in the conserved phenylalanine or tryptophan, so it likely reflects a read error. The J gene is TRBJ2-3, the V gene TRBV18, with D perhaps given as TRBD1 or TRBD2 (6 bases each). This CDR3 region has 14 residues. Germline V gene lookup returns CDR1 KGHSH and CDR2 LQKENI. Trimming removed 4 bases from V and 4 bases from J, with 12 bases in between. As DNA, the CDR3 is TGTGCCAGCTCACAGGGGGGCCCTCCAGATACGCAGTATCTT. This translates into CASSQGGPPDTQYL.

This clonotype occurred many times. This chain joins TRBV6-1 and TRBJ2-2; the D gene is possibly TRBD1 (5 bases). The CDR3 length is 15 residues. Germline CDR1 reads MNHNS; CDR2 reads SASEGT. Trimming stripped 5 bases from V and 1 base from J, with 11 bases between. The CDR3 protein is CASSLHQGNTGELFF. CDR3 in DNA: TGTGCCAGCAGTCTTCACCAGGGGAACACCGGGGAGCTGTTTTTT.